This T cell receptor (beta chain) was sequenced for a study of response to subunit inactivated influenza vaccine. General study results and limits: After each seasonal influenza vaccination, few new T cells are recruited, the authors suggested.

Concerning this clonotype itself: The antigen remains undetermined.

MiXCR was run by TCRdb on the RT-PCR reads, yielding one entry per CDR3 protein. The repertoire holds 610,000 or so distinct CDR3 sequences, approximately 15% seen once, with 8.5% to 14% in the top ten. CDR3 length equals 14 residues. Trimming shortened V by 5 bases and J by 3 bases, and 14 bases separated the two germline ends. Germline V lookup: CDR1 SGHTA, CDR2 FQGNSA. The chain employs TRBV7-2 and TRBJ2-7; D not resolved. This material consisted of PBMCs from blood, taken 12 days after vaccination. The sequence derives from a man in his fifties or sixties who received an inactivated influenza vaccine. The CDR3 coding sequence is TGTGCCAGCAGCCCCACCGTTGTGTTCTACGAGCAGTACTTC. Translation gives CASSPTVVFYEQYF.